The 6 T cell receptor beta chains given below trace back to one sample, sequenced in a study of PD-1 blockade in classical Hodgkin lymphoma. Brentuximab vedotin exposure varied, and every patient relapsed after autologous stem cell transplantation. TCRdb keeps only in-frame clones here, not all; method: immunoSEQ multiplex PCR. The repertoire holds 10,000 to 13,000 clones, about three quarters seen once, with 30% to 40% in the top ten. Source: peripheral blood mononuclear cells (PBMCs), taken at baseline. The receptors here all came from a human donor with classical Hodgkin lymphoma.

This chain uses TRBV2 with TRBJ2-3, with 9 bases lining up with TRBD2. This CDR3 has 14 residues. Looked up from germline, CDR1 is SNHLY and CDR2 is FYNNEI. With V trimmed by 6 bases and J by 0 bases, 1 base remained unmatched. The CDR3 here is CASSGLASTDTQYF. The CDR3 bases are TGTGCCAGCAGCGGACTAGCGAGCACAGATACGCAGTATTTT.

V is TRBV6-6 and J is TRBJ2-5; D ambiguous. CDR1 is MNHNY and CDR2 is SVGAGI in the germline V gene (reference sequence). The V and J ends lost 2 bases and 7 bases respectively, with 8 bases between them. The CDR3 consists of 12 residues. The CDR3 bases are TGTGCCAGCAGTTACCGGTCGGGGACCCAGTACTTC. This encodes CASSYRSGTQYF.

J is TRBJ2-7 and V is TRBV5-4; maybe TRBD1 (6 bases). This CDR3 has 16 amino acids. V was pared by 3 bases and J by 0 bases, with 16 bases between. Germline lookup yields CDR1 SGHNT and CDR2 YYREEE (reference sequence). CDR3 sequence (DNA): TGTGCCAGCAGCTCCGGACAGTTACGCACCTCCTACGAGCAGTACTTC. Residues: CASSSGQLRTSYEQYF.

The V and J genes are TRBV27 and TRBJ2-7, with no clear D. CDR3 length equals 15 residues. The germline gives CDR1 MNHEY, CDR2 SMNVEV (reference sequence). Trimming took 4 bases from V and 3 from J, leaving 16 bases between them. The CDR3, as DNA: TGTGCCAGCAGTTACAGTTCGGAGTCGGGCTACGAGCAGTACTTC. As protein: CASSYSSESGYEQYF.

The chain couples TRBV5-6 to TRBJ2-5; no clear D. The CDR3 loop spans 18 amino acids. With 0 bases removed from V and 1 base from J, the gap between germline ends came to 19 bases. Germline CDR1 reads SGHDT; CDR2 reads YYEEEE. The CDR3 DNA reads as TGTGCCAGCAGCTTGGCTTTTCTGGGGTTGTCAAGCCAAGAGACCCAGTACTTC. Protein: CASSLAFLGLSSQETQYF.

The V gene is TRBV5-4, the J gene TRBJ1-2; the D is unclear. V was trimmed by 7 bases and J by 7 bases, leaving 14 bases between them. This CDR3 has 12 amino acids. The germline V gene encodes CDR1 SGHNT and CDR2 YYREEE (reference sequence). Here the CDR3 reads CASCTTVPGYTF. CDR3 nucleotide sequence: TGTGCCAGCTGTACTACGGTCCCTGGCTACACCTTC.